Below, 2 T cell receptor beta chains from the same sample are listed, as sequenced in a study of T cells in Graves' hyperthyroidism and ophthalmopathy. Amplification targeted TCR beta CDR3 regions from RNA transcripts. The TCR CDR3 first-round RT-PCR relied on the HTBI primer set. TCRdb processed the multiplex PCR reads anew with MiXCR; each CDR3 protein has one entry. The table records nearly 750,000 distinct CDR3 sequences, 35% of them present only once. Material for sequencing was blood. The receptors come from a woman aged 40 to 50 with Graves' hyperthyroidism.

Notes on this clonotype: A read error may account for a junction end that differs from germline. The genes are TRBV6-1 and TRBJ1-1, with 7 bases identical to TRBD1. This CDR3 is 14 amino acids long. CDR1 is MNHNS, CDR2 SASEGT, per germline. DNA of the CDR3: TGTGCCGCACAGGGAGCAGGGGGGATCACTGAAGCCTTCTTT. It yields the protein CAAQGAGGITEAFF.

V gene TRBV20-1 combines with J gene TRBJ1-5; D not resolved. Germline values: CDR1 DFQATT, CDR2 SNEGSKA (reference sequence). The V end was cut by 1 base, the J end by 4 bases, with 14 bases between. The CDR3 loop spans 15 amino acids. CDR3 coding DNA: TGCAGTGCTAGAGCGGTGAACACGGAAAATCAGCCCCAGCATTTT. Protein product: CSARAVNTENQPQHF.